Here is one TCR beta chain with its context. It lacks a known antigen. No base qualities exist here, and no much larger clone lies one base off it. TCRbeta CDR3 regions were amplified from genomic DNA using the immunoSEQ Assay, a bias-controlled multiplex PCR. The authors processed their data as follows. Within the assay, amplification of reference gene primers was used to estimate how many nucleated cells each sample contained. To quantify the absolute abundance of each unique TCRbeta CDR3 rearrangement, sequence reads were collapsed and filtered. For each sample, productive Simpson clonality was calculated by taking the square root of Simpson's diversity index across productive rearrangements. The source is immuneACCESS, and TCRdb retained only in-frame sequences with V and J called. Part of the clones is not carried over; for the studies checked, unresolved V genes explain less than half of this, and the remainder is unexplained. V and J calls and clone size come straight from that table; D and trimming were deduced from the DNA. This sample comprises about 150,000 clones, 87% of them detected only once. About 5.7% of the sample is held by the ten biggest clonotypes.

This record comes from a study of blood T cell repertoires in COVID-19 (TCRdb year 2020). A note on the overall study: Collaborator samples came from the United States, Italy and Spain and covered acute and convalescent phases of COVID-19. The samples were drawn from the first 160 participants of the ongoing ImmuneRACE study and from some 1,300 subjects provided by 6 global collaborators. Where available, HLA class I and class II types were taken from metadata supplied by the sample provider and were not determined by assay-based typing. The prospective study material was composed of cDNA or gDNA derived from T cells, B-cell-depleted T cells, or PBMCs. The dataset comprised deeply sampled blood TCRbeta repertoires from subjects exposed to, actively infected with, or recovered from COVID-19. The sample metadata nearly always contained a de-identified subject ID, COVID-19 status, age in years and sex. The repertoires were released in a freely available public database intended as a resource for research on the immune response to SARS-CoV-2.

Beyond this particular receptor, the publication reports: How much clinical and demographic metadata was included differed by source and by participant, and the metadata was provided uncurated.

Each collaborating institution followed its own protocols to collect whole blood in K2EDTA tubes. For TCRbeta analysis, collaborator samples were shipped as frozen whole blood, as isolated PBMCs, or as DNA extracted from either sample type. Trimming removed 3 bases from V and 9 bases from J; the gene matches leave 11 bases unexplained. Based on the germline V gene, the CDR1 and CDR2 sequences are SGHRS and YFSETQ. The CDR3 goes from the cysteine to the phenylalanine over 16 residues. Only the CDR3 part of the read is kept: 48 bases, read in frame from the first base. Recombination connected TRBV5-1 to TRBJ1-6, and 8 bases in between align with TRBD1. Sequenced material: peripheral blood. This TCR was sampled from a man older than 75 with acute or convalescent COVID-19. The sequenced DNA is TGCGCCAGCAGCTCTAGCCCAACAGGGGGTGGTTCACCCCTCCACTTT. This encodes CASSSSPTGGGSPLHF.